The entry below gives a single TCR beta chain sequence along with its context. The antigen is not known. This entry belongs to a study of cytomegalovirus exposure and HLA in healthy donors. Findings and caveats of the study: Roughly 170 TCR beta chains were listed as cytomegalovirus-associated. In vitro checks showed that a few CMV-associated chains really do target CMV antigens.

Assay used: immunoSEQ multiplex PCR; TCRdb lists only in-frame clones, some missing. The sample includes approximately 90,000 clones, approximately 94% of them seen just once. The receptor was isolated from a woman in her thirties in good health and CMV-seropositive. The sequencing sample was made of PBMCs.

The CDR3 sequence: CATSIEMRQPQHF. The CDR3 region has the DNA TGTGCCACCAGCATCGAAATGCGGCAGCCCCAGCATTTT. The V and J genes are TRBV15 and TRBJ1-5; D ambiguous. Germline V gene data show CDR1 as LNHNV and CDR2 as YYDKDF (reference sequence). Deletions cut 4 bases from V and 7 bases from J, with 11 bases between. The CDR3 loop spans 13 amino acids.